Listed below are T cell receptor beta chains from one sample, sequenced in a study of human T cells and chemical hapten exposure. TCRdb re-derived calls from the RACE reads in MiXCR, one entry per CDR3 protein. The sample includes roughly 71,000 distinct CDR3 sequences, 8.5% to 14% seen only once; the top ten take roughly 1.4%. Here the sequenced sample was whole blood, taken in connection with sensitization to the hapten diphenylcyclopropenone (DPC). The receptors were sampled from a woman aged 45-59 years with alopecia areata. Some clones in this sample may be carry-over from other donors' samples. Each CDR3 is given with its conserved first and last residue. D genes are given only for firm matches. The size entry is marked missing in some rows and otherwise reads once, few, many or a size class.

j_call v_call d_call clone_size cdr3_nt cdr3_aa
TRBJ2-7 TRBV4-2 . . TGTGCCAGCAGCCAACTGGGTACCTACGAGCAGTACTTC CASSQLGTYEQYF
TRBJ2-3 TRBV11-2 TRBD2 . TGTGCCAGCAGCCCTTGGGGGGGGAGCACAGATACGCAGTATTTT CASSPWGGSTDTQYF
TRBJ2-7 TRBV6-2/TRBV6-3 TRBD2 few TGTGCCAGCATTGAGACCCCCGGGACTAGAACCTACGAGCAGTACTTC CASIETPGTRTYEQYF
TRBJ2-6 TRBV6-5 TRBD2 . TGTGCCAGCAGCCCTGTGAGCGGGAGCTCTGGGGCCAACGTCCTGACTTTC CASSPVSGSSGANVLTF
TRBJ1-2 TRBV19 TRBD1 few TGTGCCAGTAGTGGGACAGGGGGCGTCTATGGCTACACCTTC CASSGTGGVYGYTF
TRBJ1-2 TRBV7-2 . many TGTGCCAGCAGCTTAGCGAGGAGAAGTGGACGGGGCTACACCTTC CASSLARRSGRGYTF
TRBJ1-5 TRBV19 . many TGTGCCAGTAGTCCAAATGGAGATCAGCCCCAGCATTTT CASSPNGDQPQHF
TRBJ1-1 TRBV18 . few TGTGCCAGCTCACCTCAGGAGAACACTGAAGCTTTCTTT CASSPQENTEAFF
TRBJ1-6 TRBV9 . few TGTGCCAGCACGGACCAACAGGTTGTAGGTTCACCCCTCCACTTT CASTDQQVVGSPLHF
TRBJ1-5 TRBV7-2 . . TGTGCCAGCAGCCGCCCTGGGGGCCGTCAGCCCCAGCATTTT CASSRPGGRQPQHF
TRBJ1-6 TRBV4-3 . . TGCGCCAGCAGCCAAGAAGGGCTCTCACCCCTCCACTTT CASSQEGLSPLHF
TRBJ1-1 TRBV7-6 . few TGTGCCAGCAGTCAGGCGGGAGGGACCCCTAACGCTGAAGCTTTCTTT CASSQAGGTPNAEAFF
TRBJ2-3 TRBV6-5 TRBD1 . TGTGCCAGCAAGGGGGCCAGGGCAAGCACAGATACGCAGTATTTT CASKGARASTDTQYF
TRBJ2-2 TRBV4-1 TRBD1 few TGCGCCAGCAGCCAAGGTGCAGGGGGCTGGACCGGGGAGCTGTTTTTT CASSQGAGGWTGELFF
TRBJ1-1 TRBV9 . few TGTGTCAGCAGCAGGGACCTCATGAACACTGAAGCTTTCTTT CVSSRDLMNTEAFF
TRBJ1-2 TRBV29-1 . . TGCAGCGTTGGGTCACAGGGCTACTATGGCTACACCTTC CSVGSQGYYGYTF
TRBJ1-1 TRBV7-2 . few TGTGCCAGCAGCTTAGATAGCCCGGCTTTCTTT CASSLDSPAFF
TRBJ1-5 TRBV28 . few TGTGCCAGCAGGGGCCCGGCCCTCCAGGCCCAGCATTTT CASRGPALQAQHF
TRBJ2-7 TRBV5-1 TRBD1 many TGCGCCAGCAGCAGTGGACAGGGCGAGACCTACGAGCAGTACTTC CASSSGQGETYEQYF
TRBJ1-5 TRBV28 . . TGTGCCAGCAAGGGTGGGGATCAGCCCCAGCATTTT CASKGGDQPQHF
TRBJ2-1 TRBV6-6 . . TGTGCCAGCACGGAACTGGCCAACTCCTACAATGAGCAGTTCTTC CASTELANSYNEQFF
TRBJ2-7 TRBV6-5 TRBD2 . TGTGCCAGCAGTCACCAGCCAGGGGCGGGGGGAGAGGAGCAGTACTTC CASSHQPGAGGEEQYF
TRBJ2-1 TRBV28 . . TGTGCCAGCAGTTTACCTACGGGAGCGTTCCCGAGGCAGTTCTTC CASSLPTGAFPRQFF
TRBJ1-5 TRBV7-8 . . TGTGCCAGCAGATGGACAGAAAATAGCAATCAGCCCCAGCATTTT CASRWTENSNQPQHF
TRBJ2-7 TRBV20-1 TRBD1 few TGCAGTGCTGACGGGACAGGGGGCGAGCAGTACTTC CSADGTGGEQYF
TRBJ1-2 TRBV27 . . TGTGCCAGCAGGGTTCGAACAGGGATGTTGGCCTATGGCTACACCTTC CASRVRTGMLAYGYTF
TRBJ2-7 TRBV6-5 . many TGTGCCAGCAGCCGATCGGGGAGCGAGCAGTACTTC CASSRSGSEQYF
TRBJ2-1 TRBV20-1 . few TGCAGTGCTAGATCGCCGCGGGTCTCCTACAATGAGCAGTTCTTC CSARSPRVSYNEQFF
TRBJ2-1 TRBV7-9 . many TGTGCCAGCAGCCTCGGATCCCTAACGATCAATGAGCAGTTCTTC CASSLGSLTINEQFF
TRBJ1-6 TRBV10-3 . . TGTGCCATCAGGGACAAAGCCTATTCACCCCTCCACTTT CAIRDKAYSPLHF
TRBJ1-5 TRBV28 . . TGTGCCAGCAGTTACCAGCCCCAGCATTTT CASSYQPQHF
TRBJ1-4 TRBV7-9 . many TGTGCCAGCAGCCCCCAAGAAGCAACTAATGAAAAACTGTTTTTT CASSPQEATNEKLFF
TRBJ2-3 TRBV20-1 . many TGCAGTGCTAGAGTACTAGAGAGCACAGATACGCAGTATTTT CSARVLESTDTQYF
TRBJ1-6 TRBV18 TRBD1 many TGTGCCAGCTCACTCGACAGGGTAAATTCACCCCTCCACTTT CASSLDRVNSPLHF
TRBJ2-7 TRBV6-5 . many TGTGCCAGCAGCACCGGGCCGATCTACGAGCAGTACTTC CASSTGPIYEQYF
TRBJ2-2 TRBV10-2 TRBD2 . TGCGCCAGCAGTGTAGCGGGGGGGTTCACCGGGGAGCTGTTTTTT CASSVAGGFTGELFF
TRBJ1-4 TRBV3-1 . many TGTGCCAGCAGCCTCCATGACGGATCTAATGAAAAACTGTTTTTT CASSLHDGSNEKLFF
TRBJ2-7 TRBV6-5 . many TGTGCCAGCAGTTTCGGTCAGGCCTTCTACGAGCAGTACTTC CASSFGQAFYEQYF
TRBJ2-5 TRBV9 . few TGTGCCAGCAGCGTAAGACAGAGCCAACAAGAGACCCAGTACTTC CASSVRQSQQETQYF
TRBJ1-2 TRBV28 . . TGTGCCAGCAGTCCGGGAGAGCGGGGCTACACCTTC CASSPGERGYTF
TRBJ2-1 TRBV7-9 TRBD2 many TGTGCCAGCAGCTTAAATGGGATTAGCGGGAGTGATGAGCAGTTCTTC CASSLNGISGSDEQFF
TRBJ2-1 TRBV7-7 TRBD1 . TGTGCCAGCAGTCATAGCCCCGGGACAGTAAACAATGAGCAGTTCTTC CASSHSPGTVNNEQFF
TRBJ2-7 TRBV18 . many TGTGCCAGCTCACCACCCGGGCCCCCCTACGAGCAGTACTTC CASSPPGPPYEQYF
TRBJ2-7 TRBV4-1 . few TGCGCCAGCAGCCAAGACGGGAACAGGTACACGAGCTACGAGCAGTACTTC CASSQDGNRYTSYEQYF
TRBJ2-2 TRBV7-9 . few TGTGCCAGCAGCTCACGATCGAACACCGGGGAGCTGTTTTTT CASSSRSNTGELFF
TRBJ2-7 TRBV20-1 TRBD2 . TGCAGTGCCCCGCCTTACCGAAGACTAGCGGGGCCTTACGAGCAGTACTTC CSAPPYRRLAGPYEQYF
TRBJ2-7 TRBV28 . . TGTGCCAGCAGCTCAGGCGGAGGGCCCGAGCAGTACTTC CASSSGGGPEQYF
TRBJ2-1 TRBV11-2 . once TGTGCCAGCAGCTTAAGGGCAGGGGCGAATACGCATGAGCAGTTCTTC CASSLRAGANTHEQFF
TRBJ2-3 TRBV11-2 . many TGTGCCAGCATGTGGCGACTAAGCACAGATACGCAGTATTTT CASMWRLSTDTQYF
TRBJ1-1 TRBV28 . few TGTGCCAGCAGTGTGGACACTGAAGCTTTCTTT CASSVDTEAFF
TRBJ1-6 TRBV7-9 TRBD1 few TGTGCCAGCAGGCGGACAGGGTCAGATTCACCCCTCCACTTT CASRRTGSDSPLHF
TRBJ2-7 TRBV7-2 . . TGTGCCAGCAGCTCAGCCCCGCACCGCGAGCAGTACTTC CASSSAPHREQYF
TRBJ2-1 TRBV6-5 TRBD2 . TGTGCCAGCCGCCAGGGGTTTTTACTAGCGGGGGAGAATGAGCAGTTCTTC CASRQGFLLAGENEQFF
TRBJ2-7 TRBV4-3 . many TGCGCCAGCAGCCAAGATCGACAGATTGAGCAGTACTTC CASSQDRQIEQYF
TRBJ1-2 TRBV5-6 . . TGTGCCAGCAGCTCGGCAAGAGACAATGTCTTCTATGGCTACACCTTC CASSSARDNVFYGYTF
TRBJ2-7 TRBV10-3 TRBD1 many TGTGCCATCAGTGAGCCCCCGGACAGGGTAGGATTCACCTACGAGCAGTACTTC CAISEPPDRVGFTYEQYF
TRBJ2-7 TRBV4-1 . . TGCGCCAGCAGCCAAGAGGGCATAAGCTACGAGCAGTACTTC CASSQEGISYEQYF
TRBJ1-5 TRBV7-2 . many TGTGCCAGCAGCTTAGTAGGGGCGAGAGGCAATCAGCCCCAGCATTTT CASSLVGARGNQPQHF
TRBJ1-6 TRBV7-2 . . TGTGCCAGCAGCTTCCGGACCCCGAGGGTCTCACCCCTCCACTTT CASSFRTPRVSPLHF
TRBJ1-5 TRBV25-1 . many TGTGCCAGCAGTGACCGACACACAGGGTTCGAGCCCCAGCATTTT CASSDRHTGFEPQHF